This passage covers 32 T cell receptor beta chains from one sample sequenced in a study of T cells in Graves' hyperthyroidism and ophthalmopathy. RNA transcripts were the template for amplifying TCR beta CDR3 regions. RT-PCR in the first round (using the HTBI primer set) targeted the TCR CDR3. TCRdb recomputed calls from the multiplex PCR reads with MiXCR, one row per CDR3 protein. The repertoire holds approximately 570,000 distinct CDR3 sequences, with nearly 20% as singletons. What was sequenced was blood. These TCRs come from a man aged 35-49 years with Graves' ophthalmopathy.

This clonotype has only a few counts. The CDR3, as DNA: TGTGCCAGCAGCGGCCGACAGGGGGTGATCCGGTTGCAGTACTTC. It encodes CASSGRQGVIRLQYF. V is TRBV5-6 and J is TRBJ2-7; 9 nucleotides match TRBD1. Germline values: CDR1 SGHDT, CDR2 YYEEEE. Losses at the gene ends were 4 bases for V and 9 bases for J; bases not matched to a gene: 14. The CDR3 consists of 15 residues. Looking up the rest from reference TRBV5-6 and TRBJ2-7 gives the full variable domain: DAGVTQSPTHLIKTRGQQVTLRCSPKSGHDTVSWYQQALGQGPQFIFQYYEEEERQRGNFPDRFSGHQFPNYSSELNVNALLLGDSALYLCASSGRQGVIRLQYFGPGTRLTVT.

In its sample, this clonotype was seen many times. The V gene is TRBV3-1, the J gene TRBJ1-1; D gene uncertain. CDR1 is LGHDT and CDR2 is YNNKEL in the germline V gene (reference sequence). The germline V and J ends were trimmed by 4 bases and 5 bases, with 14 bases remaining between them. The length of the CDR3 is 14 residues. This CDR3 reads CASSRLVSATEAFF. In nucleotides, the CDR3 is TGTGCCAGCAGCCGCCTTGTCTCCGCGACTGAAGCTTTCTTT.

As concerns this clonotype: This may be a read error, as it is one base from a much larger clone. The chain joins TRBV6-5 to TRBJ2-5, with D possibly being TRBD1 (6 bases). CDR1 and CDR2 from the germline V gene are MNHEY and SVGAGI. The CDR3 is 14 amino acids. The CDR3: CASSLGTNQGTQYF. DNA of the CDR3: TGTGCCAGCAGTTTAGGGACAAATCAAGGGACCCAGTACTTC.

This clonotype has at least ten counts. V gene TRBV5-5 combines with J gene TRBJ2-7; 8 bases agree with TRBD2. CDR1 is SGHKS and CDR2 is YYEKEE in the germline V gene (reference sequence). V lost 4 bases to trimming and J lost 5 bases; unmatched junction nucleotides: 14. The CDR3 totals 16 residues. The CDR3 sequence: CASSREGSVLFNEQYF. The CDR3 nucleotides read TGTGCCAGCAGCCGGGAGGGCTCCGTCCTCTTCAACGAGCAGTACTTC.

This clonotype was seen many times. The gene calls are TRBV28 and TRBJ2-7, with a weak D call TRBD2 (6 bases). This CDR3 spans 13 amino acids. Trimming removed 6 bases from V and 6 bases from J, with 15 bases in between. CDR1 and CDR2 from the germline V gene are MDHEN and SYDVKM. CDR3 region: CASSRDSRGEQYF. DNA of the CDR3: TGTGCCAGCAGCCGGGACTCACGGGGCGAGCAGTACTTC.

This clonotype was seen only a few times. V and J are TRBV7-9 and TRBJ1-1, with D tentatively TRBD1 (5 bases). Germline assignment: CDR1 SEHNR and CDR2 FQNEAQ (reference sequence). Trimming left V 2 bases short and J 1 base short, with 11 bases between. CDR3 size: 15 residues. CDR3 sequence reads: CASSLSGNRNTEAFF. CDR3 sequence (DNA): TGTGCCAGCAGCTTATCAGGGAATCGGAACACTGAAGCTTTCTTT.

CDR3 protein: CASSLRDRTLYEQYF. The CDR3 coding sequence is TGTGCCAGCAGCTTACGGGACAGGACTCTCTACGAGCAGTACTTC. J is TRBJ2-7 and V is TRBV7-8; 8 bases map to TRBD1. CDR3 length: 15 amino acids. V was pared by 2 bases and J by 3 bases, with 6 bases of the junction left unmatched. CDR1 and CDR2 (germline): SGHVS, FQNEAQ.

This clonotype has only a few counts. This chain links TRBV11-2 with TRBJ2-2, with 13 bases lining up with TRBD2. This CDR3 is built from 18 residues. Trimming removed 5 bases from V and 7 bases from J; junction bases left unmatched: 13. The V gene's germline CDR1 is SGHAT and CDR2 FQNNGV. CDR3 in amino acids: CASSLRTSGRLRGGELFF. The CDR3, as DNA: TGTGCCAGCAGCCTAAGGACTAGCGGGAGACTCCGCGGCGGGGAGCTGTTTTTT.

V gene TRBV29-1 combines with J gene TRBJ2-7, with a possible D match to TRBD1 (5 bases). The CDR3 covers 13 residues. V was shortened by 6 bases and J by 2 bases, with 14 bases between the two germline ends. Germline loops: CDR1 SQVTM, CDR2 ANQGSEA. CDR3 loop: CSVAQGRTYEQYF. The CDR3, as DNA: TGCAGCGTCGCTCAGGGTCGGACCTACGAGCAGTACTTC.

This clonotype was seen a handful of times. The DNA for the CDR3 is TGTGCCAGCTCTGGAACCGTGAATCAGCCCCAGCATTTT. Translation gives CASSGTVNQPQHF. J is TRBJ1-5 and V is TRBV6-1; D gene uncertain. Germline V CDR1 and CDR2: MNHNS, SASEGT. The CDR3 is 13 residues long. V was cut by 8 bases and J by 4 bases, with 12 bases left in between.

This clonotype was recorded at least ten times. The rearrangement uses TRBV24-1 and TRBJ2-3; D is unclear. The CDR3 has 13 residues. Per the germline V gene, CDR1 is KGHDR and CDR2 is SFDVKD. Trimming pared 3 bases from V and 2 bases from J, leaving 5 bases between. The CDR3 is CATSDGHTDTQYF. In DNA form, the CDR3 reads TGTGCCACCAGTGATGGTCACACAGATACGCAGTATTTT.

At least ten counts were recorded for this clonotype. CDR3 region: CASKSPGQGTYEQYF. The CDR3 bases are TGTGCCAGCAAATCTCCGGGACAGGGGACCTACGAGCAGTACTTC. The chain couples TRBV28 to TRBJ2-7; 10 nucleotides agree with TRBD1. CDR3 length equals 15 residues. Trimming at V came to 7 bases and at J to 2 bases, leaving 8 bases not matched to a gene. CDR1 and CDR2 (germline): MDHEN, SYDVKM.

The V and J genes are TRBV5-1 and TRBJ2-3; 15 nucleotides match TRBD2. The CDR3 is made up of 16 amino acids. Germline-derived CDR1 and CDR2 are SGHRS and YFSETQ. With V trimmed by 4 bases and J by 6 bases, 6 bases remained unmatched. CDR3 in DNA: TGCGCCAGCAGCCCGGGGACTAGCGGGGGGCGGGATACGCAGTATTTT. The encoded protein is CASSPGTSGGRDTQYF.

This clonotype was counted only a few times. The rearrangement uses TRBV28 and TRBJ1-5; TRBD1 aligns across 10 bases. The junction had 9 bases not matched to a gene; V was cut back by 8 bases and J by 2 bases. Germline V gene data show CDR1 as MDHEN and CDR2 as SYDVKM. The CDR3 sequence is 16 residues long. In DNA form, the CDR3 reads TGTGCCAGCCGGGACAGGGGTTTTGTAGGCAATCAGCCCCAGCATTTT. It codes for CASRDRGFVGNQPQHF.

This sequence joins TRBV4-3 and TRBJ1-3; D remains unclear. CDR3 length: 14 amino acids. The V end was cut by 1 base, the J end by 9 bases, with 13 bases between. Germline CDR1 and CDR2: LGHNA and YSLEER. The CDR3 here is CASSQGEGMSTIYF. The CDR3 DNA is TGCGCCAGCAGCCAAGGGGAAGGGATGAGCACCATATATTTT.

The genes are TRBV20-1 and TRBJ2-7; D is uncertain. This CDR3 has 12 residues. Germline V gives CDR1 DFQATT, CDR2 SNEGSKA (reference sequence). V shed 8 bases and J shed 5 bases, with 16 bases lying between them. The CDR3 coding sequence is TGCAGTACAACCACCACCGCCAACGAGCAGTACTTC. It encodes CSTTTTANEQYF.

This chain connects TRBV11-2 to TRBJ1-5; D call uncertain. The ends were cut back, 6 bases at V and 6 bases at J, with 18 bases in the middle. The germline CDR1 and CDR2 sequences are SGHAT and FQNNGV. There are 15 residues in the CDR3. The chain's CDR3 is CASSLRAGERQPQHF. The CDR3 nucleotides read TGTGCCAGCAGTCTTAGGGCTGGGGAACGTCAGCCCCAGCATTTT.

The chain has TRBV3-1 and TRBJ1-2, with 8 bases identical to TRBD1. The CDR3 totals 13 residues. Germline-derived CDR1 and CDR2 are LGHDT and YNNKEL (reference sequence). Trimming removed 6 bases from V and 4 bases from J; junction bases left unmatched: 4. The CDR3 bases are TGTGCCAGCAGAGGACAGGGTGGCTATGGCTACACCTTC. This translates into CASRGQGGYGYTF.

This clonotype was found a few times. This chain uses TRBV29-1 with TRBJ2-3; unclear D gene. The CDR3 sequence is 12 residues long. The germline V gene has CDR1 SQVTM and CDR2 ANQGSEA. The ends were cut back, 1 base at V and 2 bases at J, with 4 bases in the middle. This CDR3 is CSVEGYTDTQYF. CDR3 coding DNA: TGCAGCGTTGAAGGGTACACAGATACGCAGTATTTT.

Ten or more counts support this clonotype. CDR3 DNA sequence: TGTGCCTGGAGTGGGACAGGGGTAGGTGGCTACACCTTC. The encoded protein is CAWSGTGVGGYTF. The gene calls are TRBV30 and TRBJ1-2, with 9 bases fitting TRBD1. The CDR3 consists of 13 residues. Trimming at V came to 1 base and at J to 7 bases, leaving 4 bases not matched to a gene. Germline V gene lookup returns CDR1 GTSNPN and CDR2 SVGIG (reference sequence).

This clonotype was observed a handful of times. The chain couples TRBV5-1 to TRBJ1-5; 8 nucleotides line up with TRBD1. This CDR3 is 15 amino acids long. Germline V gene lookup returns CDR1 SGHRS and CDR2 YFSETQ. The V segment lost 0 bases and the J segment 5 bases; nucleotides outside the gene matches: 4. The CDR3 nucleotides are TGCGCCAGCAGCTTGGGACAGGGGATCCATCAGCCCCAGCATTTT. Its protein is CASSLGQGIHQPQHF.

This clonotype was counted only a few times. The V call is TRBV9, the J call TRBJ2-3; no clear D. Trimming removed 0 bases at V and 4 bases at J, with 9 bases between. The CDR3 extends over 14 amino acids. The V gene's germline CDR1 is SGDLS and CDR2 YYNGEE. Here the CDR3 reads CASSVGLPPDTQYF. In DNA, the CDR3 is TGTGCCAGCAGCGTAGGTCTGCCACCAGATACGCAGTATTTT.

This clonotype was detected only a few times. The CDR3 nucleotides are TGTGCCAGCAATCCGGGGGGCGCAAGAGTGGGAGAAAAACTGTTTTTT. This sequence encodes CASNPGGARVGEKLFF. This chain connects TRBV9 to TRBJ1-4; D is perhaps TRBD1 (6 bases). CDR1 SGDLS and CDR2 YYNGEE come from the germline V gene. CDR3 size: 16 residues. V was trimmed by 6 bases and J by 8 bases, leaving 23 bases between them.

This clonotype was seen only once. J is TRBJ1-3 and V is TRBV19; D gene ambiguous. V lost 9 bases, J lost 7 bases, and 16 bases lay in between. Germline V gives CDR1 LNHDA, CDR2 SQIVND (reference sequence). The CDR3 runs 13 residues. DNA of the CDR3: TGTGCCAGCCGGCCGGAGGGTAGGAACACCATATATTTT. Translation: CASRPEGRNTIYF.

This clonotype was seen repeatedly, ten times or more. The J gene is TRBJ2-7, the V gene TRBV28; 11 nucleotides match TRBD1. V lost 5 bases to trimming and J lost 6 bases; unmatched junction nucleotides: 6. CDR1 and CDR2 from the germline V gene are MDHEN and SYDVKM. The CDR3 extends over 14 amino acids. CDR3 nucleotide sequence: TGTGCCAGCAGTACCGGACAGGGGGCGGTCGAGCAGTACTTC. Translation gives CASSTGQGAVEQYF.

At least ten counts were recorded for this clonotype. This chain connects TRBV6-1 to TRBJ1-1; D perhaps matches TRBD1 (6 bases). The CDR3 covers 13 residues. The germline CDR1 and CDR2 sequences are MNHNS and SASEGT. Trimming stripped 7 bases from V and 9 bases from J, with 18 bases between. The CDR3 sequence is CASTSGQKTKAFF. For the CDR3, the DNA is TGTGCCAGCACAAGCGGACAGAAAACAAAAGCTTTCTTT.

The chain is built from TRBV14 and TRBJ2-1; 9 nucleotides line up with TRBD2. Per the germline V gene, CDR1 is SGHDN and CDR2 is FVKESK. The J segment lost 3 bases and the V segment lost 8 bases, leaving 5 bases of the junction unmatched. This CDR3 region has 14 residues. This chain's CDR3 is CASGSSGIYNEQFF. In DNA, the CDR3 is TGTGCCAGCGGGTCTAGCGGGATCTACAATGAGCAGTTCTTC.

The V gene is TRBV10-1, the J gene TRBJ1-5, with D perhaps matching TRBD1 (5 bases). Looked up from germline, CDR1 is WNHNN and CDR2 is SYGVQD (reference sequence). This CDR3 region has 13 residues. The ends were cut back, 9 bases at V and 3 bases at J, with 12 bases in the middle. CDR3 DNA sequence: TGCGCCAGGACAGAACCGCTCAATCAGCCCCAGCATTTT. Its protein is CARTEPLNQPQHF.

This clonotype was recorded a few times. CDR3 bases: TGTGCCAGTAGTATTTCGGGGGGTGGCAATCAGCCCCAGCATTTT. It is translated as CASSISGGGNQPQHF. The chain is built from TRBV19 and TRBJ1-5, with a possible D match to TRBD1 (5 bases). The CDR3 spans 15 residues. The V gene's germline CDR1 is LNHDA and CDR2 SQIVND (reference sequence). Trimming shortened V by 3 bases and J by 2 bases, and 11 bases separated the two germline ends.

Remarks on this clonotype: This clone may be a read error of a much larger clone one base away. V and J are TRBV11-2 and TRBJ2-1; TRBD2 is a possible D gene (5 bases). Germline lookup yields CDR1 SGHAT and CDR2 FQNNGV. The CDR3 is made up of 16 amino acids. CDR3 coding DNA: TGTGCCAGCAGCTTAGCAATGGGGAGCTCCTACAATGAGCAGTCCTTC. Protein product: CASSLAMGSSYNEQSF.

For this clonotype: A much more abundant neighbour one base away suggests this may be a read error. The CDR3 ends on some other residue instead of the conserved phenylalanine or tryptophan, so this is likely a read error. The rearrangement links TRBV6-2 or TRBV6-3 to TRBJ2-7, with TRBD2 matching 10 bases. Germline CDR1 reads MNHEY; CDR2 reads SVGEGT. The CDR3 loop spans 13 amino acids. With 7 bases clipped from V and 4 bases from J, the junction kept 4 bases outside the gene matches. CDR3 residues: CASKAGGRYEQYL. The CDR3 region has the DNA TGTGCCAGCAAAGCGGGGGGGCGGTACGAGCAGTACCTC.

This clonotype occurred a few times. This chain uses TRBV12-3 or TRBV12-4 with TRBJ1-2, with D possibly TRBD1 on 6 matching bases. Between the trimmed V and J ends, which lost 8 bases and 4 bases, there was a span of 26 bases. The length of the CDR3 is 17 residues. The CDR3 coding sequence is TGTGCCAGCTTAGCGGGGGCCTCCGGGGGCGGCCTCTATGGCTACACCTTC. It is translated as CASLAGASGGGLYGYTF.